The 22 T cell receptor beta chains below were found in one sample sequenced in a study of CD8 T cells in ankylosing spondylitis. MiXCR, run by TCRdb on the 5' RACE reads, gives a single entry per CDR3 protein. Here the sample spans more than 150,000 distinct CDR3 sequences, around a sixth being singletons. The sample comprised blood, either unsorted or a sorted T cell fraction (not recorded which). The receptors derive from a male donor aged 10 to 35 with ankylosing spondylitis or in good health (not recorded which).

This clonotype was found many times. V usage is TRBV7-9 and J usage is TRBJ2-2; 7 nucleotides match TRBD1. The germline V gene encodes CDR1 SEHNR and CDR2 FQNEAQ (reference sequence). V shed 5 bases and J 0 bases; nucleotides not matched to a gene: 9. This CDR3 has 17 amino acids. The CDR3 DNA reads TGTGCCAGCAGCCACGTGAGGGGGCGCACGAACACCGGGGAGCTGTTTTTT. Amino acid sequence: CASSHVRGRTNTGELFF.

This clonotype was recorded at least ten times. This chain uses TRBV24-1 with TRBJ1-5; 8 nucleotides align to TRBD1. The CDR3 runs to 14 residues. The germline CDR1 and CDR2 sequences are KGHDR and SFDVKD. V was clipped by 3 bases and J by 11 bases; unmatched bases: 8. This CDR3 reads CATSDGGQALTQHF. The CDR3 nucleotides are TGTGCCACCAGTGATGGGGGACAGGCATTGACCCAGCATTTT.

At least ten counts were recorded for this clonotype. The V and J genes are TRBV10-1 and TRBJ2-1; 7 bases align to TRBD1. V lost 10 bases, J lost 4 bases, and 4 bases stayed unmatched. There are 12 residues in the CDR3. Germline CDR1 reads WNHNN; CDR2 reads SYGVQD (reference sequence). CDR3 amino acids: CAKPDRYNEQFF. The CDR3 coding sequence is TGCGCCAAACCGGACAGGTACAATGAGCAGTTCTTC.

The genes are TRBV29-1 and TRBJ2-7; D remains ambiguous. Trimming left V 5 bases short and J 7 bases short, with 12 bases between. CDR3 length equals 11 residues. CDR1 is SQVTM, CDR2 ANQGSEA, per germline. The CDR3 nucleotides read TGCAGCGTTCCGGTGGGCGGAGAGCAGTACTTC. Its translation is CSVPVGGEQYF.

This clonotype showed up many times. The chain uses TRBV12-3 or TRBV12-4 and TRBJ2-5; perhaps D is TRBD1 or TRBD2 (6 bases each). Trimming took 2 bases from V and 1 from J, leaving 8 bases between them. The CDR3 loop spans 14 amino acids. The chain's CDR3 is CASSLRGPQETQYF. For the CDR3, the DNA is TGTGCCAGCAGTTTACGGGGGCCCCAAGAGACCCAGTACTTC.

The V call is TRBV12-3 or TRBV12-4, the J call TRBJ2-5; D is possibly TRBD2 (6 bases). The CDR3 loop spans 13 amino acids. Trimming removed 5 bases from V and 3 bases from J, with 10 bases in between. The chain's CDR3 is CASSGDWEETQYF. The CDR3, as DNA: TGTGCCAGCAGTGGGGACTGGGAAGAGACCCAGTACTTC.

This clonotype showed up many times. V is TRBV10-3 and J is TRBJ1-1; possibly TRBD1 for D (5 bases). The CDR3 is 14 amino acids. Trimming removed 4 bases from V and 2 bases from J, with 11 bases in between. CDR1 is ENHRY and CDR2 is SYGVKD in the germline V gene. This CDR3 reads CAISGKGTNTEAFF. The CDR3 region has the DNA TGTGCCATCAGTGGGAAAGGGACTAACACTGAAGCTTTCTTT.

The table lists this clonotype with many counts. The rearrangement links TRBV18 to TRBJ1-2; no definite D call. The CDR3 is 16 amino acids. The germline V and J ends were trimmed by 1 base and 0 bases, with 12 bases remaining between them. Germline V gives CDR1 KGHSH, CDR2 LQKENI. In DNA, the CDR3 is TGTGCCAGCTCACCACGTAGAGAACCGGCTAACTATGGCTACACCTTC. Protein: CASSPRREPANYGYTF.

This chain connects TRBV20-1 to TRBJ2-1, with 11 bases matching TRBD2. In germline, CDR1 is DFQATT, CDR2 SNEGSKA (reference sequence). J was trimmed by 3 bases and V by 6 bases; bases with no gene match: 4. The CDR3 covers 14 residues. CDR3 sequence reads: CSAGTSGVYNEQFF. The CDR3 DNA sequence: TGCAGTGCCGGGACTAGCGGCGTCTACAATGAGCAGTTCTTC.

This clonotype was recorded at least ten times. The J gene is TRBJ1-2, the V gene TRBV12-3 or TRBV12-4; D unresolved. The V and J ends lost 3 bases and 0 bases respectively, with 8 bases between them. CDR3 length: 14 amino acids. Here the CDR3 reads CASSFSSANYGYTF. The CDR3 DNA follows: TGTGCCAGCAGTTTTTCCTCAGCTAACTATGGCTACACCTTC.

The sample holds many counts of this clonotype. The chain combines TRBV6-5 with TRBJ2-1, with 11 bases fitting TRBD2. CDR3 length: 11 amino acids. J gave up 16 bases and V 5 bases, and 4 bases lay outside the gene matches. Germline CDR1 is MNHEY and CDR2 is SVGAGI. CDR3 sequence reads: CASSNSGRAFF. The CDR3, as DNA: TGTGCCAGCAGTAATAGCGGGAGGGCCTTCTTC.

This clonotype was counted a few times. V is TRBV20-1 and J is TRBJ2-5; the D is unclear. Trimming left V 3 bases short and J 4 bases short, with 6 bases between. Germline assignment: CDR1 DFQATT and CDR2 SNEGSKA (reference sequence). The CDR3 sequence is 11 residues long. CDR3 protein: CSARNIETQYF. The CDR3 DNA sequence: TGCAGTGCTAGGAACATAGAGACCCAGTACTTC.

This clonotype was counted many times. The V call is TRBV12-3 or TRBV12-4, the J call TRBJ2-3; 10 bases align to TRBD2. The CDR3 loop spans 16 amino acids. J was trimmed by 6 bases and V by 1 base; bases with no gene match: 7. For the CDR3, the DNA is TGTGCCAGCAGTTTAGACCGAGCGGGAGGGATGGATACGCAGTATTTT. The encoded protein is CASSLDRAGGMDTQYF.

This chain uses TRBV19 with TRBJ2-7; tentatively, D is TRBD1 or TRBD2 (5 bases each). Germline-derived CDR1 and CDR2 are LNHDA and SQIVND (reference sequence). This CDR3 is 14 amino acids long. V lost 6 bases, J lost 2 bases, and 14 bases lay in between. As DNA, the CDR3 is TGTGCCAGTAGCAGTACCGGGGCTACCTACGAGCAGTACTTC. Translation gives CASSSTGATYEQYF.

This clonotype was recorded at least ten times. The chain employs TRBV6-2 or TRBV6-3 and TRBJ2-1; TRBD1 agrees at 8 bases. Germline loops: CDR1 MNHEY, CDR2 SVGEGT. The V gene end was trimmed by 6 bases and the J gene end by 7 bases; junction bases not matched to a gene: 8. The CDR3 spans 14 residues. Here the CDR3 DNA reads TGTGCCAGCAGCCCCGGGCAGGGGGCAAATGAGCAGTTCTTC. Protein: CASSPGQGANEQFF.

The chain carries TRBV5-6 and TRBJ2-7; D may correspond to TRBD1 or TRBD2 (5 bases each). This CDR3 region has 12 residues. The germline V gene encodes CDR1 SGHDT and CDR2 YYEEEE. The V gene lost 4 bases and the J gene lost 7 bases, with 12 bases spanning the gap. CDR3 residues: CASSVGRAEQYF. The CDR3 nucleotides are TGTGCCAGCAGCGTGGGACGGGCGGAGCAGTACTTC. Full variable domain (remainder filled in from reference TRBV5-6 and TRBJ2-7): DAGVTQSPTHLIKTRGQQVTLRCSPKSGHDTVSWYQQALGQGPQFIFQYYEEEERQRGNFPDRFSGHQFPNYSSELNVNALLLGDSALYLCASSVGRAEQYFGPGTRLTVT.

This clonotype was observed many times. V usage is TRBV6-5 and J usage is TRBJ2-7; D may be TRBD2 (5 bases). This CDR3 has 16 residues. The germline V gene has CDR1 MNHEY and CDR2 SVGAGI. V lost 6 bases, J lost 3 bases, and 21 bases lay in between. The CDR3 here is CASSAQWGNGVYEQYF. Written as DNA, the CDR3 is TGTGCCAGCAGCGCCCAGTGGGGAAACGGGGTCTACGAGCAGTACTTC.

This clonotype was recorded many times. The CDR3 protein is CASRGDRGRCEQYV. The CDR3 bases are TGCGCCAGCAGAGGGGACAGGGGCAGGTGCGAGCAGTACGTC. The genes are TRBV5-1 and TRBJ2-7; 10 bases are shared with TRBD1. Germline lookup yields CDR1 SGHRS and CDR2 YFSETQ. Trimming cost V 5 bases and J 6 bases; bases outside gene matches: 8. The CDR3 sequence is 14 residues long.

The chain recombines TRBV4-3 with TRBJ2-1, with D hard to call. Germline loops: CDR1 LGHNA, CDR2 YSLEER. The CDR3 runs to 17 residues. Deletions cut 0 bases from V and 6 bases from J, with 18 bases between. The CDR3 nucleotides are TGCGCCAGCAGCCAAGATCCCTCCAATTCTGAGCGCAATGAGCAGTTCTTC. Its translation is CASSQDPSNSERNEQFF.

This clonotype was observed at least ten times. The chain carries TRBV20-1 and TRBJ1-1; D not resolved. Looked up from germline, CDR1 is DFQATT and CDR2 is SNEGSKA (reference sequence). This CDR3 is 13 amino acids long. V dropped 3 bases and J dropped 0 bases, with 8 bases sitting between them. CDR3 coding DNA: TGCAGTGCTAGGTCGATCATGAACACTGAAGCTTTCTTT. This codes for CSARSIMNTEAFF.

The chain uses TRBV18 and TRBJ2-7, with D uncertain. Per the germline V gene, CDR1 is KGHSH and CDR2 is LQKENI. The CDR3 has 14 residues. The V gene lost 3 bases and the J gene lost 2 bases, with 11 bases spanning the gap. The CDR3: CASSPRAEAYEQYF. The CDR3 region has the DNA TGTGCCAGCTCACCCCGGGCCGAAGCCTACGAGCAGTACTTC. Looking up the rest from reference TRBV18 and TRBJ2-7 gives the full variable domain: NAGVMQNPRHLVRRRGQEARLRCSPMKGHSHVYWYRQLPEEGLKFMVYLQKENIIDESGMPKERFSAEFPKEGPSILRIQQVVRGDSAAYFCASSPRAEAYEQYFGPGTRLTVT.

This clonotype was counted ten times or more. The chain has TRBV12-5 and TRBJ2-5, with 11 positions matching TRBD2. The junction had 2 bases not matched to a gene; V was cut back by 4 bases and J by 1 base. CDR3 length: 15 residues. CDR1 and CDR2 (germline): LGHNT, FRNRAP. In DNA, the CDR3 is TGTGCTAGTGGTTCCGGGACTAGCGGCCAAGAGACCCAGTACTTC. Its translation: CASGSGTSGQETQYF. The whole variable domain, filled in from reference TRBV12-5 and TRBJ2-5, reads DARVTQTPRHKVTEMGQEVTMRCQPILGHNTVFWYRQTMMQGLELLAYFRNRAPLDDSGMPKDRFSAEMPDATLATLKIQPSEPRDSAVYFCASGSGTSGQETQYFGPGTRLLVL.